Below are 23 T cell receptor beta chains sequenced from a single sample in a study of shared clonotypes between healthy human individuals. Some clones are missing from TCRdb's copy, which holds only in-frame ones; the method was immunoSEQ multiplex PCR. Counted here are about 2.1 million clones, 90% to 95% occurring once; the ten biggest clones make up about 1.6%. CD45RO negativity and positive selection for CCR7 defined naive CD8 cells, a population that excluded terminally differentiated effector memory CD45RA+ cells. Material for sequencing was naive CD8+ T cells from PBMCs. The source of these receptors is a man aged 18-30 years in good health. Some clones in this sample may be carry-over from other donors' samples.

V and J are TRBV29-1 and TRBJ2-7; 13 bases align to TRBD2. The CDR3 sequence is 15 residues long. Germline CDR1 SQVTM, CDR2 ANQGSEA. V lost 5 bases to trimming and J lost 1 base; unmatched junction nucleotides: 5. The CDR3 here is CSVRTSGRGSYEQYF. The CDR3 DNA is TGCAGCGTTCGCACTAGCGGGAGGGGGTCCTACGAGCAGTACTTC.

V and J are TRBV5-1 and TRBJ2-7, with D tentatively TRBD1 or TRBD2 (5 bases each). Trimming left V 5 bases short and J 2 bases short, with 11 bases between. Germline-derived CDR1 and CDR2 are SGHRS and YFSETQ. This CDR3 spans 13 amino acids. This chain's CDR3 is CASRPVGAYEQYF. The CDR3 DNA is TGCGCCAGCAGACCTGTGGGGGCCTACGAGCAGTACTTC.

The rearrangement links TRBV28 to TRBJ2-5; 7 bases fit TRBD2. The ends lost 6 bases at V and 4 bases at J; junction bases unmatched: 11. The CDR3 has 15 residues. Germline values: CDR1 MDHEN, CDR2 SYDVKM. The CDR3 DNA reads as TGTGCCAGCAGCCCGGAGGCGGGAGTCCCAGAGACCCAGTACTTC. Amino acid sequence: CASSPEAGVPETQYF. Complete variable domain (other parts from reference TRBV28 and TRBJ2-5): DVKVTQSSRYLVKRTGEKVFLECVQDMDHENMFWYRQDPGLGLRLIYFSYDVKMKEKGDIPEGYSVSREKKERFSLILESASTNQTSMYLCASSPEAGVPETQYFGPGTRLLVL.

This chain links TRBV5-1 with TRBJ1-6; D might be TRBD1 (5 bases). V lost 4 bases, J lost 9 bases, and 20 bases lay in between. The CDR3 loop spans 16 amino acids. The germline V gene encodes CDR1 SGHRS and CDR2 YFSETQ. The CDR3: CASSDPEDNPGSPLHF. CDR3 nucleotide sequence: TGCGCCAGCAGCGACCCCGAGGACAACCCCGGTTCACCCCTCCACTTT.

V is TRBV19 and J is TRBJ1-2; D possibly corresponds to TRBD1 (6 bases). Germline-derived CDR1 and CDR2 are LNHDA and SQIVND (reference sequence). CDR3 length: 15 residues. V was clipped by 1 base and J by 4 bases, with 13 bases between them. The CDR3 DNA reads as TGTGCCAGTAGTATAGCAGCAGGGGAAGGCTATGGCTACACCTTC. The encoded protein is CASSIAAGEGYGYTF.

The chain has TRBV2 and TRBJ2-3; D may correspond to TRBD1 or TRBD2 (5 bases each). Trimming took off 2 bases at V and 4 bases at J, with 19 bases between the two ends. Germline CDR1 SNHLY, CDR2 FYNNEI. The CDR3 consists of 17 residues. CDR3 loop: CASSELGESLGADTQYF. In DNA, the CDR3 is TGTGCCAGCAGTGAATTGGGGGAGAGTCTGGGTGCAGATACGCAGTATTTT.

The chain couples TRBV27 to TRBJ2-7; either TRBD1 or TRBD2 may fit D (5 bases each). The germline V gene encodes CDR1 MNHEY and CDR2 SMNVEV (reference sequence). V lost 5 bases to trimming and J lost 6 bases, with 23 bases between them. The CDR3 consists of 16 residues. The CDR3 nucleotides read TGTGCCAGCAGTGAGGGATCCGTTGATGGGGGTGGCGAGCAGTACTTC. Its translation is CASSEGSVDGGGEQYF.

The V call is TRBV5-6, the J call TRBJ2-1, with a tentative D call TRBD2 (7 bases). The CDR3 has 16 residues. Germline loops: CDR1 SGHDT, CDR2 YYEEEE. Trimming took 3 bases from V and 10 from J, leaving 23 bases between them. The CDR3 nucleotides read TGTGCCAGCAGCTCCGGACTAGGGGGAACTTGGGTAGAGCAGTTCTTC. Encoded protein: CASSSGLGGTWVEQFF.

CDR3 nucleotide sequence: TGTGCCAGCAGCTTGTCTAGCCTGACTAGCAGTGTAACCGGGAATACGCAGTATTTT. Translating gives CASSLSSLTSSVTGNTQYF. The genes are TRBV5-5 and TRBJ2-3, with TRBD2 matching 7 bases. The ends lost 1 base at V and 7 bases at J; junction bases unmatched: 21. Germline V CDR1 and CDR2: SGHKS, YYEKEE (reference sequence). The CDR3 is 19 amino acids.

The chain uses TRBV5-1 and TRBJ2-1; D ambiguous. This CDR3 has 17 amino acids. The V end was cut by 0 bases, the J end by 2 bases, with 15 bases between. Germline V gene lookup returns CDR1 SGHRS and CDR2 YFSETQ. CDR3 protein: CASSLALAGGTYNEQFF. The CDR3 DNA reads TGCGCCAGCAGCTTGGCCCTGGCAGGCGGCACCTACAATGAGCAGTTCTTC. The whole variable domain, remainder taken from reference TRBV5-1 and TRBJ2-1, is KAGVTQTPRYLIKTRGQQVTLSCSPISGHRSVSWYQQTPGQGLQFLFEYFSETQRNKGNFPGRFSGRQFSNSRSEMNVSTLELGDSALYLCASSLALAGGTYNEQFFGPGTRLTVL.

V usage is TRBV27 and J usage is TRBJ2-3; 7 bases map to TRBD2. The CDR3 runs 15 residues. The junction had 8 bases not matched to a gene; V was cut back by 6 bases and J by 2 bases. Germline V lookup: CDR1 MNHEY, CDR2 SMNVEV (reference sequence). The CDR3 loop reads CASSPAGSLTDTQYF. The CDR3 DNA reads as TGTGCCAGCAGCCCAGCGGGGAGCCTCACAGATACGCAGTATTTT.

The chain couples TRBV7-3 to TRBJ2-1, with D perhaps given as TRBD1 or TRBD2 (5 bases each). The V and J ends lost 3 bases and 3 bases respectively, with 9 bases between them. The V gene's germline CDR1 is SGHTA and CDR2 FQGTGA. This CDR3 is built from 14 residues. The CDR3 sequence: CASSFGAYYNEQFF. DNA for the CDR3: TGTGCCAGCAGCTTCGGGGCTTACTACAATGAGCAGTTCTTC.

The CDR3, as DNA: TGTGCCGCGCTCGGGCAAAGCTACGAGCAGTACTTC. Its protein product is CAALGQSYEQYF. This chain joins TRBV2 and TRBJ2-7; D not resolved. Trimming removed 11 bases at V and 3 bases at J, with 14 bases between. The CDR3 extends over 12 amino acids. Germline V CDR1 and CDR2: SNHLY, FYNNEI.

Concerning this clone: Other DNA sequences in the same sample also yield this CDR3. The gene calls are TRBV5-1 and TRBJ2-1; D is undetermined. Per the germline V gene, CDR1 is SGHRS and CDR2 is YFSETQ. Deletions cut 2 bases from V and 0 bases from J, with 6 bases between. This CDR3 is 14 amino acids long. The CDR3 DNA reads TGCGCCAGCAGCTTCAGGAGCTCCTACAATGAGCAGTTCTTC. This encodes CASSFRSSYNEQFF.

The rearrangement uses TRBV2 and TRBJ2-7, with 9 bases aligning to TRBD1. The CDR3 has 14 amino acids. Germline assignment: CDR1 SNHLY and CDR2 FYNNEI. V shed 7 bases, J shed 2 bases, and the junction held 6 bases outside the gene matches. The DNA for the CDR3 is TGTGCCAGCAAAGGGACAGGGCAACCCTACGAGCAGTACTTC. Residues: CASKGTGQPYEQYF. The entire variable domain, with the rest obtained from reference TRBV2 and TRBJ2-7, is as follows: EPEVTQTPSHQVTQMGQEVILRCVPISNHLYFYWYRQILGQKVEFLVSFYNNEISEKSEIFDDQFSVERPDGSNFTLKIRSTKLEDSAMYFCASKGTGQPYEQYFGPGTRLTVT.

This chain links TRBV7-9 with TRBJ1-1; D remains ambiguous. Germline V gene data show CDR1 as SEHNR and CDR2 as FQNEAQ (reference sequence). This CDR3 has 11 amino acids. Trimming cost V 5 bases and J 8 bases, with 9 bases left between them. The CDR3 DNA is TGTGCCAGCAGCGAAACACCGGAAGCTTTCTTT. It specifies CASSETPEAFF.

This clone came up once. The CDR3 sequence is CASSLPPSGRAHEQFF. CDR3 sequence (DNA): TGTGCCAGCAGCTTACCTCCTAGCGGGAGGGCCCATGAGCAGTTCTTC. The rearrangement uses TRBV7-9 and TRBJ2-1; TRBD2 matches at 12 bases. The V and J ends lost 2 bases and 8 bases, in that order; junction bases with no gene match: 7. Germline CDR1 reads SEHNR; CDR2 reads FQNEAQ (reference sequence). CDR3 length: 16 residues.

This clone is a singleton in its sample. The V gene is TRBV19, the J gene TRBJ2-1; TRBD2 matches 10 bases. The germline CDR1 and CDR2 sequences are LNHDA and SQIVND (reference sequence). With V trimmed by 1 base and J by 7 bases, 7 bases remained unmatched. The CDR3 contains 16 residues. The CDR3 sequence: CASSIVPSGSGNEQFF. Written as DNA, the CDR3 is TGTGCCAGTAGTATAGTCCCTAGCGGGAGTGGTAATGAGCAGTTCTTC.

The chain is built from TRBV11-2 and TRBJ2-6; the match to TRBD1 covers 7 bases. The CDR3 covers 17 residues. Germline-derived CDR1 and CDR2 are SGHAT and FQNNGV. V dropped 5 bases and J dropped 6; count of bases not matched to a gene: 13. CDR3 loop: CASSPWTGSPEANVLTF. For the CDR3, the DNA is TGTGCCAGCAGCCCCTGGACAGGTTCTCCTGAGGCCAACGTCCTGACTTTC.

V and J are TRBV29-1 and TRBJ1-2; weak D call: TRBD1 (5 bases). The V end lost 1 base, the J end lost 4 bases, and 16 bases lay between the germline ends. The CDR3 spans 15 residues. Germline V CDR1 and CDR2: SQVTM, ANQGSEA. The CDR3 spells CSVEAGTSLRYGYTF. The DNA of the CDR3 is TGCAGCGTTGAAGCTGGGACCTCCCTCCGCTATGGCTACACCTTC.

Concerning this clone itself: Other nucleotide sequences from this sample produce the same CDR3. This rearrangement joins TRBV9 to TRBJ2-7; either TRBD1 or TRBD2 may supply D (5 bases each). Trimming removed 0 bases from V and 2 bases from J, with 12 bases in between. The CDR3 has 15 residues. The V gene's germline CDR1 is SGDLS and CDR2 YYNGEE. The chain's CDR3 is CASSVGGGPAYEQYF. CDR3 nucleotide sequence: TGTGCCAGCAGCGTAGGGGGCGGGCCTGCCTACGAGCAGTACTTC.

Details on this clone: One end of the junction varies from germline; a read error may be responsible. V gene TRBV2 combines with J gene TRBJ2-3, with 7 bases matching TRBD1. CDR3 length: 17 amino acids. The germline V gene has CDR1 SNHLY and CDR2 FYNNEI. The CDR3 loop reads CASSQARQGLLTDTQYF. The CDR3, as DNA: TGTGCCAGCAGTCAAGCCAGACAGGGTCTCCTCACAGATACGCAGTATTTT.

The gene calls are TRBV9 and TRBJ2-2; TRBD2 matches at 7 bases. The CDR3 sequence is 17 residues long. In germline, CDR1 is SGDLS, CDR2 YYNGEE. V was clipped by 0 bases and J by 3 bases; unmatched bases: 8. CDR3: CASSVATQRGYTGELFF. CDR3 bases: TGTGCCAGCAGCGTAGCTACCCAGCGGGGCTACACCGGGGAGCTGTTTTTT.